These 4 T cell receptor beta chains originate from one sample sequenced in a study of beta chain features in type 1 diabetes. Sequenced material consisted of expressed TCRB transcripts (all of the isolated RNA was reverse transcribed). Assay used: immunoSEQ multiplex PCR; TCRdb lists only in-frame clones, some missing. The top ten hold roughly 0.27% of the sample, which has 35,000 to 50,000 clones, approximately 53% seen once. The sequenced sample consisted of stem cell memory CD4+ T cells from blood. These receptor sequences come from a woman in her 30s in good health.

V is TRBV5-1 and J is TRBJ1-1; D perhaps matches TRBD1 (6 bases). Per the germline V gene, CDR1 is SGHRS and CDR2 is YFSETQ. The CDR3 extends over 15 amino acids. The V and J ends lost 4 bases and 0 bases respectively, with 13 bases between them. CDR3 sequence: CASSPEQGLNTEAFF. CDR3 nucleotides: TGCGCCAGCAGCCCGGAACAGGGACTGAACACTGAAGCTTTCTTT.

In this sample, this clone turned up a few times. The chain recombines TRBV7-3 with TRBJ2-2; 12 bases map to TRBD2. CDR1 and CDR2 (germline): SGHTA, FQGTGA. The CDR3 totals 19 residues. The J segment lost 5 bases and the V segment lost 1 base, leaving 11 bases of the junction unmatched. The CDR3 sequence is CASSLNMPTSGRGTGELFF. In DNA form, the CDR3 reads TGTGCCAGCAGCTTAAATATGCCGACTAGCGGGAGAGGAACCGGGGAGCTGTTTTTT.

There are a few counts of this clone. The chain couples TRBV7-3 to TRBJ2-1, with D perhaps matching TRBD2 (6 bases). The CDR3 is made up of 13 amino acids. Germline V gene lookup returns CDR1 SGHTA and CDR2 FQGTGA. The V gene lost 3 bases and the J gene lost 6 bases, with 9 bases spanning the gap. CDR3 loop: CASSFGTPNEQFF. CDR3 nucleotide sequence: TGTGCCAGCAGCTTCGGGACTCCCAATGAGCAGTTCTTC.

V is TRBV28 and J is TRBJ2-1, with no clear D. This CDR3 has 12 amino acids. The germline gives CDR1 MDHEN, CDR2 SYDVKM. V was shortened by 3 bases and J by 9 bases, with 9 bases between the two germline ends. The CDR3 DNA reads as TGTGCCAGCAGTTTCCAGCGAAGTGAGCAGTTCTTC. This encodes CASSFQRSEQFF.